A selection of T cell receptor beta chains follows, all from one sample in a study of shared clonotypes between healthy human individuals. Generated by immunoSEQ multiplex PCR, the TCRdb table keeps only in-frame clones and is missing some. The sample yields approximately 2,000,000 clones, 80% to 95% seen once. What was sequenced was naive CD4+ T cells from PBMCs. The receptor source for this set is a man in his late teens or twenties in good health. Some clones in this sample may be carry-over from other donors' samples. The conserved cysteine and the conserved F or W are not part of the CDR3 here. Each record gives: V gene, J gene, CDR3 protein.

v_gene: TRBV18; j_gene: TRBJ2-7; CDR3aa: ASSPTSGRTYEQY
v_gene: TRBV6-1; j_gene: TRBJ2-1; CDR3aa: ASPGLGGFSEQF
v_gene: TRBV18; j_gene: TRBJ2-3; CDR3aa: ASSPFQTGGTDTQY
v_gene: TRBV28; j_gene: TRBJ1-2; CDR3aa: ASSRSDTGASGYT
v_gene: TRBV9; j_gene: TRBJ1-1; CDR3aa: ASSSRGVMNTEAF
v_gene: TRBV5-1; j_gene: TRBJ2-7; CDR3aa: ASSLGTVSYEQY
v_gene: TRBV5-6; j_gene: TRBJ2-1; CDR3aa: ASSKRGGWNEQF
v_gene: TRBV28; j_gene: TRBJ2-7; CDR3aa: ASSATGQLYEQY
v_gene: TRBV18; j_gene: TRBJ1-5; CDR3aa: ASSPPLNQPQH
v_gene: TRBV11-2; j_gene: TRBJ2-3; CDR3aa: ASSHAGTALIWQY
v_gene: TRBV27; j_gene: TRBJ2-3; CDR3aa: ASSRPSGRMGDTQY
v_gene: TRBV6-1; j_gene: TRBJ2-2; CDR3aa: ASGGQGDTGELF
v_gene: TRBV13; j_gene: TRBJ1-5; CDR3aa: APYSVVVGSNQPQH
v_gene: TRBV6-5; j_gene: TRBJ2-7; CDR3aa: ASRLAGSSYEQY
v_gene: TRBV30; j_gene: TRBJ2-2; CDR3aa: AWRSTGELF
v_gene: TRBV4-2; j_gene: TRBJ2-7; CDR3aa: ASSQDARLQGRSGRAGYEQY
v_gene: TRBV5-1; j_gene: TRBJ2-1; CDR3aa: ASSLGVAGNEQF
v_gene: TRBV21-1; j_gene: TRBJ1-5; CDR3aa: ASSKEGGRGPQPQH
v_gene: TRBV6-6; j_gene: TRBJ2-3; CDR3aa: ASTNPGGSDTQY
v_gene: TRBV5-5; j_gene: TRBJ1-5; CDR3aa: ASSLEAGYSNQPQH
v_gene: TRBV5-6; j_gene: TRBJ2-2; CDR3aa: ASSFGLAGDTGELF
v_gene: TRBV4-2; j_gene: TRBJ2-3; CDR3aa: ASSQGIAGGAGTDTQY
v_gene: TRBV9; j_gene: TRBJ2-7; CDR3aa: ASSVGPSGGYEQY
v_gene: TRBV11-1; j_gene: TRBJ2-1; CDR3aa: ASSLTSGRVNEQF
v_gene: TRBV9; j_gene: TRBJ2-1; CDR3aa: ASSVGQGRDNEQF
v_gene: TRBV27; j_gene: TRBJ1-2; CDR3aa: ASSFVPNYGYT
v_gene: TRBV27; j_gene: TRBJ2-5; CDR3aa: ASSSLGGGQETQY
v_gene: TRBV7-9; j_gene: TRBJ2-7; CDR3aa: ASSSGQGRYEQY
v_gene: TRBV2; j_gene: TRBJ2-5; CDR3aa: ASSGRAGQETQY
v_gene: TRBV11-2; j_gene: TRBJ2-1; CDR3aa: ASSLASQNLYNEQF
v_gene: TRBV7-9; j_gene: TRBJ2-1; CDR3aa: ASSWGLAGVYSYNEQF
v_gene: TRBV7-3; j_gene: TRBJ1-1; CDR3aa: ASAQKNTEAF
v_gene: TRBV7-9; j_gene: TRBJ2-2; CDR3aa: ASSSTGTSYIGELF
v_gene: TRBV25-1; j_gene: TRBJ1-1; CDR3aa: ASSEPRGGTEAF
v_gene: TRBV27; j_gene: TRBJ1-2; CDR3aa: ASSFKAIPRDYGYT
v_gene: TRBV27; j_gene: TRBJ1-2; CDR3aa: ASRLRLGYGYT
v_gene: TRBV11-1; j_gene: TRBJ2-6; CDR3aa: ASSKGASSGANVLT
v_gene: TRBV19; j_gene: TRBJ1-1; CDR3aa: ASNQGAVTEAF
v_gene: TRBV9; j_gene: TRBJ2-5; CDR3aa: ASSAGDSQETQY
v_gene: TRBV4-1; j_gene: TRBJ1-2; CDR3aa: ASSVQQGLGYT
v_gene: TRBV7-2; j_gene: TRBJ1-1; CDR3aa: ASSLSGTVNTEAF
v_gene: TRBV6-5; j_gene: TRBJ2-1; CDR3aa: ASSYKGSSYNEQF
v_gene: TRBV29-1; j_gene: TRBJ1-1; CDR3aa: SVVPGAPPMNTEAF
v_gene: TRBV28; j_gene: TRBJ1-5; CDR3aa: ASSPLGPQH
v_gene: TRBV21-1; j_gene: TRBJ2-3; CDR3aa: ASSASCGRALDTQY
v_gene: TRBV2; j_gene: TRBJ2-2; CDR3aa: ASSERTENTGELF
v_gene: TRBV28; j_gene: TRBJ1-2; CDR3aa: ASLTGVYGYT
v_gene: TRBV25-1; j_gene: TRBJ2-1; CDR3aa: ANGTGHEQF
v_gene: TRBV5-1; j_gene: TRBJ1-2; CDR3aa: ASSFEVGQGNGYT
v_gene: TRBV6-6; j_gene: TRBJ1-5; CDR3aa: ASTQHGGLTQPQH
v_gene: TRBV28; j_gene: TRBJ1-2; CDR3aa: ASSLPRGGYGYT
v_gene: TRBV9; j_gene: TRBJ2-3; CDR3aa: ASSVRTHEAAQY
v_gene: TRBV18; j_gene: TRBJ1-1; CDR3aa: ASSPFDPGTNTEAF